Below, one T cell receptor (beta chain) is given with its context. TCRdb keeps only in-frame clones here, not all; method: immunoSEQ multiplex PCR. The data hold 120,000 or so clones, with around 75% observed a single time. These data originate in a study of radiotherapy plus CTLA-4 blockade in lung cancer. V shed 4 bases and J shed 2 bases, with 8 bases lying between them. The CDR3 has 13 amino acids. Per the germline V gene, CDR1 is ENHRY and CDR2 is SYGVKD. This specimen consisted of peripheral blood, obtained from a patient treated with radiotherapy plus ipilimumab. The rearrangement joins TRBV10-3 to TRBJ1-1; D is unresolved. This TCR was recovered from a human donor with non-small cell lung cancer who had a partial response to radiotherapy plus ipilimumab. The CDR3 loop reads CAISVVANTEAFF. The CDR3 nucleotides read TGTGCCATCAGTGTTGTGGCAAACACTGAAGCTTTCTTT.